This TCR beta chain derives from a study of cytomegalovirus exposure and HLA in healthy donors. Germline V lookup: CDR1 MDHEN, CDR2 SYDVKM. The J segment lost 7 bases and the V segment lost 5 bases, leaving 10 bases of the junction unmatched. The CDR3 totals 16 residues. General study findings and limits: Investigators reported 150 to 200 TCR beta chains as tied to cytomegalovirus.

Regarding this clone: What it recognizes is unknown.

Generated by immunoSEQ multiplex PCR, the TCRdb table keeps only in-frame clones and is missing some. In the table there are some 120,000 clones, roughly 90% of which are singletons. Sequencing input: PBMCs. The clonotype comes from a man aged 25-40 years in good health and CMV-seronegative. V is TRBV28 and J is TRBJ2-1; the match to TRBD2 covers 11 bases. The CDR3 DNA is TGTGCCAGCAGTACTATAGCGGGGGGGCTGAGGAATGAGCAGTTCTTC. Translation gives CASSTIAGGLRNEQFF.